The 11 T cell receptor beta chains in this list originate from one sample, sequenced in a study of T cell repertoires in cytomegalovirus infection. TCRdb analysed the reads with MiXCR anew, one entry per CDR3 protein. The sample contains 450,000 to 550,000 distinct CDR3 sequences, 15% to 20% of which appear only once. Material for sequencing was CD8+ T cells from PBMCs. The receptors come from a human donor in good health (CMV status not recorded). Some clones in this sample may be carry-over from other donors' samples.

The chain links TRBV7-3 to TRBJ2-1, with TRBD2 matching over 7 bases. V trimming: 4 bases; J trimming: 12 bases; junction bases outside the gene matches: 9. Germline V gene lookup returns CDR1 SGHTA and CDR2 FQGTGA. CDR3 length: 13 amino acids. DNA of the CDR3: TGTGCCAGCAGCTCAATGGATAGCGGGTTGCAGTTCTTC. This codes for CASSSMDSGLQFF.

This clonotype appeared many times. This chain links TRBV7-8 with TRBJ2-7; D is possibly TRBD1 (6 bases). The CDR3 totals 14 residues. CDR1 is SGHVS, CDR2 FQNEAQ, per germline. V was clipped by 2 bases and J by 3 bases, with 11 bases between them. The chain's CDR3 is CASSLSRDNYEQYF. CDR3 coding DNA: TGTGCCAGCAGCTTAAGTCGGGACAACTACGAGCAGTACTTC.

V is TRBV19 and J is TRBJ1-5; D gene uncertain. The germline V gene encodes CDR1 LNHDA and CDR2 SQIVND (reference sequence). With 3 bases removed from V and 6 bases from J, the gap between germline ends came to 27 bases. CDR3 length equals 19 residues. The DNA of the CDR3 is TGTGCCAGTAGTATCGCTCCCGGGAATGTAGGCTCTTGGGGTCAGCCCCAGCATTTT. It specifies CASSIAPGNVGSWGQPQHF. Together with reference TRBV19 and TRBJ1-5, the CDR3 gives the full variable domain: DGGITQSPKYLFRKEGQNVTLSCEQNLNHDAMYWYRQDPGQGLRLIYYSQIVNDFQKGDIAEGYSVSREKKESFPLTVTSAQKNPTAFYLCASSIAPGNVGSWGQPQHFGDGTRLSIL.

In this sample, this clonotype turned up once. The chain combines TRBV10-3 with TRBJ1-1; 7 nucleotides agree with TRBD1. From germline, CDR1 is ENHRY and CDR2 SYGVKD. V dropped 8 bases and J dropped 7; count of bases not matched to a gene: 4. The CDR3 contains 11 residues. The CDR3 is CAIGGDSEAFF. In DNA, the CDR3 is TGTGCCATCGGTGGGGACAGTGAAGCTTTCTTT.

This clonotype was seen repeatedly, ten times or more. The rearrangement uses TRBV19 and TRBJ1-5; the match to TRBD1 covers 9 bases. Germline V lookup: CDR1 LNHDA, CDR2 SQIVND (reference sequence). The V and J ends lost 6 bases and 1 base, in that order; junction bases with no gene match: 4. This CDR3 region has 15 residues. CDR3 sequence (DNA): TGTGCCAGTAGCCAAGGGACAGGGAGCAATCAGCCCCAGCATTTT. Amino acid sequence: CASSQGTGSNQPQHF.

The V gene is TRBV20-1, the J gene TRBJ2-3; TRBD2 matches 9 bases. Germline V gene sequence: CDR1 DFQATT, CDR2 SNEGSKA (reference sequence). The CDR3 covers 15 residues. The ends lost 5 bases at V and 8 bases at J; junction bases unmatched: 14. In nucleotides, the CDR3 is TGCAGTGCTCGGAGAGCGGGCGGGGGGGCACTTACGCAGTATTTT. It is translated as CSARRAGGGALTQYF.

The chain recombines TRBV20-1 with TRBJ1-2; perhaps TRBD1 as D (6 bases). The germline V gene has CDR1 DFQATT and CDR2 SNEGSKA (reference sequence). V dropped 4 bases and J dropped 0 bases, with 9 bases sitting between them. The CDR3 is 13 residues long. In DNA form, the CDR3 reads TGCAGTGCTACGGACAGCCCTAACTATGGCTACACCTTC. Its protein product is CSATDSPNYGYTF.

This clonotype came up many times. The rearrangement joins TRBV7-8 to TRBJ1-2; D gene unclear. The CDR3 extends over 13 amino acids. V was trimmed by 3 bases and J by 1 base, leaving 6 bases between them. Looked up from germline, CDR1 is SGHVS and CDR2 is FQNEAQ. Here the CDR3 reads CASSFWDNYGYTF. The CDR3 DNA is TGTGCCAGCAGCTTCTGGGATAACTATGGCTACACCTTC. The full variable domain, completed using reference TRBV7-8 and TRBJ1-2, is GAGVSQSPRYKVAKRGQDVALRCDPISGHVSLFWYQQALGQGPEFLTYFQNEAQLDKSGLPSDRFFAERPEGSVSTLKIQRTQQEDSAVYLCASSFWDNYGYTFGSGTRLTVV.

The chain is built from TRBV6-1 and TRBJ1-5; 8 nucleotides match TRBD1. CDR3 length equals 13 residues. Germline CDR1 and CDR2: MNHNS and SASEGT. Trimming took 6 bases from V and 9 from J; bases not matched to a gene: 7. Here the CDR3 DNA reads TGTGCCAGCAGCCCGACAGGGGAAAGGCCCCAGCATTTT. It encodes CASSPTGERPQHF.

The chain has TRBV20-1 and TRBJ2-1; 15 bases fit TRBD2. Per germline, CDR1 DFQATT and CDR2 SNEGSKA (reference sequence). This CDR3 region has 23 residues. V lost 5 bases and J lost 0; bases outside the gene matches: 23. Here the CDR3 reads CSALLGPQGLAGGPPLSYNEQFF. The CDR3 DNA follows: TGCAGTGCTTTACTGGGACCGCAAGGACTAGCGGGAGGGCCCCCCCTCTCCTACAATGAGCAGTTCTTC.

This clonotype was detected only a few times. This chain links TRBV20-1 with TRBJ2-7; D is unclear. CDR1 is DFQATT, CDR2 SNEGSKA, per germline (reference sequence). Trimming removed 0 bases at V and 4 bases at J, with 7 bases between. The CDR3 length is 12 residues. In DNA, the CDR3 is TGCAGTGCTAGAGACACCGATTACGAGCAGTACTTC. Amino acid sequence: CSARDTDYEQYF.